This TCR beta chain was obtained from a study of siplizumab effects on memory and regulatory T cells. Unmatched junction bases numbered 10, after V lost 4 bases and J lost 4 bases. Germline V gene lookup returns CDR1 SGHDT and CDR2 YYEEEE. This CDR3 comprises 16 residues. Roughly 100,000 TCR templates underwent assay in every sample. The protocol was immunoSEQ multiplex PCR, while the TCRdb copy is restricted to in-frame clones and leaves out a portion. The sample records around 87,000 clones, over 80% being singletons. Study-level results: Proliferating Tregs' suppressive function in siplizumab cultures went unconfirmed. Naive T cells were seemingly more diverse than memory cells, and major contributions to the alloresponse seemed to be made by them.

With respect to this clone: The antigen remains unidentified.

Input material: CD4+ T cells sorted from blood. The chain joins TRBV5-6 to TRBJ2-1; 8 nucleotides line up with TRBD2. The receptor comes from a human donor in good health. CDR3 sequence (DNA): TGTGCCAGCAGCGTAATCCCGGGACTAGGGTACAATGAGCAGTTCTTC. This translates into CASSVIPGLGYNEQFF. Together with reference TRBV5-6 and TRBJ2-1, the CDR3 gives the full variable domain: DAGVTQSPTHLIKTRGQQVTLRCSPKSGHDTVSWYQQALGQGPQFIFQYYEEEERQRGNFPDRFSGHQFPNYSSELNVNALLLGDSALYLCASSVIPGLGYNEQFFGPGTRLTVL.